Presented here are 21 T cell receptor beta chains from one specimen sequenced in a study of cytomegalovirus exposure and HLA in healthy donors. 60 Vbeta and 13 Jbeta primers were used in PCR. The repertoire was sequenced with immunoSEQ multiplex PCR; TCRdb's copy has only in-frame clones and lacks some. Of fewer than 200,000 clones listed, roughly 79% are singletons. The specimen sequenced was PBMCs. The receptors were gathered from a woman in her 50s in good health and CMV-seronegative.

The rearrangement joins TRBV9 to TRBJ1-5; a weak D match, TRBD1 (5 bases). The CDR3 runs 14 residues. Trimming left V 4 bases short and J 9 bases short, with 17 bases between. Germline V gene data show CDR1 as SGDLS and CDR2 as YYNGEE. The CDR3 nucleotides read TGTGCCAGCAGCATCAGCGGGGCGGAATCGCCCCAGCATTTT. Protein sequence: CASSISGAESPQHF.

DNA of the CDR3: TGTGCCAGCAGTTACTCCCCCTTCGGGGCCTACGAGCAGTACTTC. This codes for CASSYSPFGAYEQYF. J is TRBJ2-7 and V is TRBV6-5, with a possible D match to TRBD2 (5 bases). The V gene lost 0 bases and the J gene lost 2 bases, with 11 bases spanning the gap. Germline V lookup: CDR1 MNHEY, CDR2 SVGAGI. This CDR3 is 15 amino acids long.

This clone was counted a single time. The rearrangement joins TRBV7-9 to TRBJ2-5, with a tentative D call TRBD2 (6 bases). The CDR3 loop spans 16 amino acids. Germline values: CDR1 SEHNR, CDR2 FQNEAQ (reference sequence). V gave up 0 bases and J gave up 9 bases, with 20 bases separating them. The chain's CDR3 is CASSLAGMEGRRAQYF. The CDR3 nucleotides read TGTGCCAGCAGCTTAGCCGGAATGGAGGGCAGGAGGGCCCAGTACTTC.

The rearrangement uses TRBV28 and TRBJ2-1; tentative D call: TRBD1 (6 bases). The length of the CDR3 is 15 residues. Germline-derived CDR1 and CDR2 are MDHEN and SYDVKM. V was clipped by 1 base and J by 2 bases, with 9 bases between them. The CDR3 here is CASSLYRDPYNEQFF. CDR3 in DNA: TGTGCCAGCAGTTTATACAGGGATCCCTACAATGAGCAGTTCTTC.

By its share, this clone is medium-sized. The chain carries TRBV2 and TRBJ1-1; D remains unclear. V lost 6 bases and J lost 1, with 9 bases in between. The germline V gene encodes CDR1 SNHLY and CDR2 FYNNEI. The CDR3 is 13 residues long. CDR3 nucleotides: TGTGCCAGCAGAACACAACAGAACACTGAAGCTTTCTTT. Translation: CASRTQQNTEAFF.

This chain joins TRBV19 and TRBJ2-2; D might be TRBD2 (7 bases). The CDR3 spans 14 residues. CDR1 and CDR2 from the germline V gene are LNHDA and SQIVND (reference sequence). Trimming stripped 9 bases from V and 4 bases from J, with 15 bases between. The CDR3 nucleotides read TGTGCCAGCCTCCCCCGGGGGGCCACCGGGGAGCTGTTTTTT. It yields the protein CASLPRGATGELFF.

The gene calls are TRBV7-8 and TRBJ2-3; TRBD2 aligns across 12 bases. V lost 1 base and J lost 4; bases outside the gene matches: 9. The germline V gene encodes CDR1 SGHVS and CDR2 FQNEAQ. This CDR3 is built from 18 residues. The CDR3: CASSLGSSGRVFADTQYF. Here the CDR3 DNA reads TGTGCCAGCAGCTTAGGTTCTAGCGGGAGGGTCTTTGCAGATACGCAGTATTTT.

This rearrangement joins TRBV7-9 to TRBJ1-5, with TRBD1 matching 9 bases. From germline, CDR1 is SEHNR and CDR2 FQNEAQ (reference sequence). This CDR3 spans 15 amino acids. The J segment lost 6 bases and the V segment lost 5 bases, leaving 8 bases of the junction unmatched. CDR3 sequence: CASSEGTGSSQPQHF. In DNA form, the CDR3 reads TGTGCCAGCAGCGAAGGGACAGGGTCCAGTCAGCCCCAGCATTTT.

The chain links TRBV5-1 to TRBJ2-5; 12 nucleotides align to TRBD1. The ends lost 5 bases at V and 4 bases at J; junction bases unmatched: 9. The CDR3 totals 16 residues. Per germline, CDR1 SGHRS and CDR2 YFSETQ. Here the CDR3 DNA reads TGCGCCAGCAGTTCCCGGGACAGGGGGCTTAGAGAGACCCAGTACTTC. Its protein product is CASSSRDRGLRETQYF. Complete variable domain (other parts from reference TRBV5-1 and TRBJ2-5): KAGVTQTPRYLIKTRGQQVTLSCSPISGHRSVSWYQQTPGQGLQFLFEYFSETQRNKGNFPGRFSGRQFSNSRSEMNVSTLELGDSALYLCASSSRDRGLRETQYFGPGTRLLVL.

This clone has a single count. Germline and junction disagree at one end, which may indicate a read error. The chain links TRBV7-9 to TRBJ1-2; 12 bases match TRBD1. This CDR3 spans 16 amino acids. Germline V gives CDR1 SEHNR, CDR2 FQNEAQ (reference sequence). The CDR3 protein is CSSSLAKGQGAYGYTF. Written as DNA, the CDR3 is TGTTCCAGCAGCTTAGCTAAGGGACAGGGGGCCTATGGCTACACCTTC.

The CDR3 is CASSGDSTYNEQFF. As DNA, the CDR3 is TGTGCCAGCAGTGGGGACTCGACCTACAATGAGCAGTTCTTC. The chain employs TRBV2 and TRBJ2-1; possible D gene TRBD2, 6 bases. The CDR3 totals 14 residues. The V end was cut by 4 bases, the J end by 2 bases, with 9 bases between. The V gene's germline CDR1 is SNHLY and CDR2 FYNNEI. Combining the CDR3 with reference TRBV2 and TRBJ2-1 gives the whole variable domain EPEVTQTPSHQVTQMGQEVILRCVPISNHLYFYWYRQILGQKVEFLVSFYNNEISEKSEIFDDQFSVERPDGSNFTLKIRSTKLEDSAMYFCASSGDSTYNEQFFGPGTRLTVL.

The rearrangement uses TRBV19 and TRBJ2-2, with 12 bases aligning to TRBD2. Germline V gives CDR1 LNHDA, CDR2 SQIVND (reference sequence). With V trimmed by 7 bases and J by 5 bases, 11 bases remained unmatched. The CDR3 totals 17 residues. DNA of the CDR3: TGTGCCAGTAATTCGGGCCCTAGCGGGAGGGGGACCGGGGAGCTGTTTTTT. This codes for CASNSGPSGRGTGELFF.

The chain couples TRBV18 to TRBJ2-7; possible D gene TRBD1, 6 bases. Germline lookup yields CDR1 KGHSH and CDR2 LQKENI. This CDR3 has 16 amino acids. V dropped 6 bases and J dropped 3 bases, with 21 bases sitting between them. The CDR3 protein is CASSGLYRESNYEQYF. The CDR3 DNA reads TGTGCCAGCTCGGGGCTGTACAGGGAGTCGAACTACGAGCAGTACTTC.

V is TRBV5-1 and J is TRBJ2-7, with a tentative D call TRBD1 (5 bases). The germline CDR1 and CDR2 sequences are SGHRS and YFSETQ. Trimming shortened V by 3 bases and J by 5 bases, and 18 bases separated the two germline ends. The CDR3 length is 15 residues. The CDR3 coding sequence is TGCGCCAGCAGCTCTGGGGCAAAGGAATGGGACGAGCAGTACTTC. The encoded protein is CASSSGAKEWDEQYF.

The chain couples TRBV30 to TRBJ2-5; 8 nucleotides agree with TRBD2. V lost 4 bases to trimming and J lost 1 base; unmatched junction nucleotides: 8. The CDR3 covers 15 residues. CDR1 is GTSNPN and CDR2 is SVGIG in the germline V gene (reference sequence). The CDR3: CAWTPGREAQETQYF. In DNA, the CDR3 is TGTGCCTGGACCCCCGGGCGGGAGGCCCAAGAGACCCAGTACTTC.

The chain recombines TRBV27 with TRBJ1-1; D ambiguous. The CDR3 has 12 amino acids. Per the germline V gene, CDR1 is MNHEY and CDR2 is SMNVEV (reference sequence). V was cut by 5 bases and J by 2 bases, with 6 bases left in between. Here the CDR3 reads CASSRGNTEAFF. The CDR3 nucleotides read TGTGCCAGCAGTAGAGGAAACACTGAAGCTTTCTTT.

The chain joins TRBV12-5 to TRBJ2-7; TRBD2 agrees at 11 bases. With 0 bases clipped from V and 4 bases from J, the junction kept 5 bases outside the gene matches. The CDR3 covers 16 residues. Germline-derived CDR1 and CDR2 are LGHNT and FRNRAP. The CDR3 DNA reads as TGTGCTAGTGGTTTGGTTGTTAGCGGGGGGGATTACGAGCAGTACTTC. Its translation is CASGLVVSGGDYEQYF.

The J gene is TRBJ2-2, the V gene TRBV25-1; D ambiguous. The V end lost 6 bases, the J end lost 6 bases, and 8 bases lay between the germline ends. In germline, CDR1 is MGHDK, CDR2 SYGVNS. This CDR3 spans 12 amino acids. Written as DNA, the CDR3 is TGTGCCAGCAGAAGCATGGCCGGGGAGCTGTTTTTT. Its translation: CASRSMAGELFF.

This chain uses TRBV4-2 with TRBJ2-5, with 9 nucleotides matching TRBD2. Germline loops: CDR1 LGHNA, CDR2 YNFKEQ. V trimming: 0 bases; J trimming: 1 base; junction bases outside the gene matches: 6. The CDR3 sequence is 17 residues long. Here the CDR3 DNA reads TGTGCCAGCAGCCAAGATTTGGTGACTAGCGGCCAAGAGACCCAGTACTTC. It codes for CASSQDLVTSGQETQYF.

The J gene is TRBJ1-6, the V gene TRBV7-8, with D perhaps TRBD1 (6 bases). CDR3 length: 16 amino acids. The germline V gene has CDR1 SGHVS and CDR2 FQNEAQ. Trimming took off 4 bases at V and 5 bases at J, with 15 bases between the two ends. This chain's CDR3 is CASSSRQEKDNSPLHF. In nucleotides, the CDR3 is TGTGCCAGCAGCTCGAGACAGGAGAAAGATAATTCACCCCTCCACTTT.

To note about this clone: The sample holds other DNA sequences that translate to the same CDR3. The rearrangement joins TRBV7-2 to TRBJ1-1; a weak D match, TRBD1 (5 bases). Trimming pared 5 bases from V and 1 base from J, leaving 20 bases between. Germline loops: CDR1 SGHTA, CDR2 FQGNSA. The CDR3 runs to 17 residues. CDR3 sequence (DNA): TGTGCCAGCAGCCACTATACGGGGGGAACCAAGAACACTGAAGCTTTCTTT. It codes for CASSHYTGGTKNTEAFF. Drawing the rest from reference TRBV7-2 and TRBJ1-1, the complete variable domain is GAGVSQSPSNKVTEKGKDVELRCDPISGHTALYWYRQSLGQGLEFLIYFQGNSAPDKSGLPSDRFSAERTGGSVSTLTIQRTQQEDSAVYLCASSHYTGGTKNTEAFFGQGTRLTVV.